This is a list of T cell receptor beta chains from one sample in a study of blood T cell repertoires in COVID-19. Sequenced by immunoSEQ multiplex PCR; TCRdb stores in-frame clones only, minus some. The sample contains approximately 280,000 clones, around 88% of which appear only once. Specimen: peripheral blood. These receptors came from a man in his forties or fifties with acute or convalescent COVID-19. CDR3s include the opening cysteine and the closing phenylalanine or tryptophan. Each record gives: D gene, V gene, clone size, CDR3 length, J gene, CDR3 protein, CDR3 DNA. A D gene is named only where the DNA matches it firmly. Rows give clone size only sometimes, using once, few, many, or a class for an expanded clone.

.	TRBV19	.	13	TRBJ2-5	CASSIGRGETQYF	TGTGCCAGTAGTATCGGAAGGGGAGAGACCCAGTACTTC
.	TRBV6-1	few	14	TRBJ1-1	CASSDLFRRLEAFF	TGTGCCAGCAGTGACCTCTTCAGGAGGCTTGAAGCTTTCTTT
TRBD1	TRBV10-3	.	14	TRBJ1-2	CAISESEGADGYTF	TGTGCCATCAGTGAGTCAGAGGGGGCGGATGGCTACACCTTC
.	TRBV27	.	14	TRBJ2-3	CASSLQGSTDTQYF	TGTGCCAGCAGCTTACAGGGAAGCACAGATACGCAGTATTTT
TRBD2	TRBV14	.	15	TRBJ2-2	CASSLAGGLTGELFF	TGTGCCAGCAGCCTAGCGGGGGGGCTGACCGGGGAGCTGTTTTTT
.	TRBV11-2	.	14	TRBJ1-1	CASSRDSFNTEAFF	TGTGCCAGCAGCCGTGACTCTTTCAACACTGAAGCTTTCTTT
TRBD1	TRBV5-1	.	15	TRBJ1-1	CASSFEGAGYFEAFF	TGCGCCAGCAGCTTTGAGGGGGCCGGTTATTTTGAAGCTTTCTTT
.	TRBV6-5	.	12	TRBJ1-1	CASSPGNTEAFF	TGTGCCAGCAGTCCCGGGAACACTGAAGCTTTCTTT
TRBD1	TRBV7-9	.	18	TRBJ1-6	CASSSVHDRGKQNSPLHF	TGTGCCAGCAGCTCCGTTCACGACAGGGGAAAACAAAATTCACCCCTCCACTTT
TRBD1	TRBV5-1	.	14	TRBJ1-2	CASSFGTGGYGYTF	TGCGCCAGCAGCTTCGGGACAGGGGGTTATGGCTACACCTTC
TRBD2	TRBV27	.	18	TRBJ2-2	CASSLLGRTSGYTGELFF	TGTGCCAGCAGTTTATTAGGCCGAACTAGCGGGTATACCGGGGAGCTGTTTTTT
TRBD1	TRBV7-6	.	12	TRBJ2-7	CASSLNRGEQYF	TGTGCCAGCAGCTTAAACAGGGGCGAGCAGTACTTC
.	TRBV19	.	14	TRBJ1-1	CASSNRDRDTEAFF	TGTGCCAGTAGTAACAGGGATAGAGACACTGAAGCTTTCTTT
TRBD2	TRBV7-2	.	15	TRBJ2-7	CASSFRLAGTHEQYF	TGTGCCAGCAGCTTTAGACTAGCGGGGACCCACGAGCAGTACTTC
.	TRBV7-8	.	14	TRBJ2-7	CASSLTQGSYEQYF	TGTGCCAGCAGCTTAACCCAGGGATCTTACGAGCAGTACTTC
.	TRBV14	.	14	TRBJ1-2	CASSHISGVDGYTF	TGTGCCAGCAGCCACATATCAGGGGTGGATGGCTACACCTTC
TRBD1	TRBV11-2	.	13	TRBJ1-2	CASGQGANYGYTF	TGTGCCAGTGGACAGGGAGCTAACTATGGCTACACCTTC
.	TRBV11-2	.	15	TRBJ1-2	CASSLGLASAYGYTF	TGTGCCAGCAGCCTTGGCCTTGCCAGTGCCTATGGCTACACCTTC
.	TRBV15	.	11	TRBJ2-1	CATGLGDEQFF	TGTGCCACGGGCCTGGGTGATGAGCAGTTCTTC
.	TRBV19	.	13	TRBJ2-3	CATSSVNADTQYF	TGTGCCACCTCCTCAGTTAACGCAGATACGCAGTATTTT
TRBD1	TRBV4-2	.	14	TRBJ1-4	CASSPQGGPEKLFF	TGTGCCAGCAGCCCTCAGGGGGGCCCAGAAAAACTGTTTTTT
.	TRBV5-5	.	14	TRBJ2-7	CASSLVWLAYEQYF	TGTGCCAGCAGCTTGGTATGGCTAGCCTACGAGCAGTACTTC
.	TRBV5-4	.	13	TRBJ2-1	CASSLTRSNEQFF	TGTGCCAGCAGCCTTACCAGGTCCAATGAGCAGTTCTTC